What follows describes a single TCR beta chain. Its antigen is as yet unknown. With a much larger clone just one base away, this may be a read error. V was pared by 7 bases and J by 2 bases, with 13 bases between. The germline CDR1 and CDR2 sequences are SQVTM and ANQGSEA. This CDR3 spans 13 amino acids. These data originate in a study of neurological immune-mediated disorders. Overall study results and limits: HTLV-1-associated myelopathy had the most TCR clonal expansion, whereas multiple sclerosis had the least (lower than in healthy controls).

TCRdb fed the 5' RACE reads into MiXCR, producing one record per CDR3 protein. The sample shows about 46,000 distinct CDR3 sequences, roughly 2% of them seen only once. The TCR sequence derives from a woman aged 35 to 49 with multiple sclerosis. Source material: PBMCs. The chain joins TRBV29-1 to TRBJ2-3; D is undetermined. The CDR3 protein is CSAHARLTDTQYF. CDR3 bases: TGCAGCGCCCACGCTAGACTCACAGATACGCAGTATTTT.